A selection of T cell receptor beta chains follows, all from one sample in a study of blood T cell repertoires in COVID-19. Using immunoSEQ multiplex PCR, the repertoire was profiled, and TCRdb retains in-frame clones only, with some absent. The sample yields fewer than 450,000 clones, more than 75% seen once. The sample consisted of peripheral blood. All receptors come from a woman aged 45 to 65 with COVID-19, enrolled during active disease. Each CDR3 is given with its conserved first and last residue. D genes are given only for firm matches. Part of the rows lack a size; the others show once, few, many or a class for expanded clones.

j_call	v_call	d_call	clone_size	cdr3_aa	cdr3_nt
TRBJ2-7	TRBV4-2	TRBD2	NA	CASSQEPSGRRYEQYF	TGTGCCAGCAGCCAAGAGCCTAGCGGGAGGAGATACGAGCAGTACTTC
TRBJ1-6	TRBV7-9	NA	NA	CASSPEPDIFYNSPLHF	TGTGCCAGCAGCCCTGAACCGGACATATTTTATAATTCACCCCTCCACTTT
TRBJ2-7	TRBV7-9	TRBD1	few	CASSQSRDRGSYEQYF	TGTGCCAGCAGCCAGTCCCGGGACAGGGGATCCTACGAGCAGTACTTC
TRBJ1-4	TRBV19	NA	NA	CASRSPGNNEKLFF	TGTGCCAGTAGATCTCCAGGGAATAATGAAAAACTGTTTTTT
TRBJ2-7	TRBV30	TRBD1	NA	CAWSVGTGGNEQYF	TGTGCCTGGAGTGTAGGGACAGGGGGCAACGAGCAGTACTTC
TRBJ2-3	TRBV4-1	NA	NA	CASSPTTDTQYF	TGCGCCAGCAGCCCTACCACAGATACGCAGTATTTT
TRBJ2-5	TRBV20-1	NA	NA	CSASVQGTQETQYF	TGCAGTGCTAGTGTTCAGGGAACCCAAGAGACCCAGTACTTC
TRBJ1-2	TRBV9	NA	once	CASSVVQGRVLYGYTF	TGTGCCAGCAGCGTAGTGCAGGGTAGGGTGCTTTATGGCTACACCTTC
TRBJ1-2	TRBV2	TRBD1	NA	CASSAPRDRTFYGYTF	TGTGCCAGCAGTGCCCCTAGGGACAGGACCTTCTATGGCTACACCTTC
TRBJ1-3	TRBV30	NA	NA	CAWDRGAGNTIYF	TGTGCCTGGGACCGGGGGGCTGGAAACACCATATATTTT
TRBJ2-3	TRBV18	TRBD2	NA	CASTGGLEDTQYF	TGTGCCAGCACGGGAGGTCTGGAAGATACGCAGTATTTT
TRBJ2-5	TRBV6-6	TRBD2	once	CASRGAPGLAQETQYF	TGTGCCAGCAGGGGAGCGCCGGGACTAGCGCAAGAGACCCAGTACTTC
TRBJ1-2	TRBV19	NA	once	CASSISDSQNYGYTF	TGTGCCAGTAGTATATCAGACAGCCAAAACTATGGCTACACCTTC
TRBJ1-1	TRBV5-6	NA	NA	CASSLGGYEAFF	TGTGCCAGCAGCTTGGGAGGGTATGAAGCTTTCTTT
TRBJ2-7	TRBV6-5	NA	NA	CASSYRAGDYEQYF	TGTGCCAGCAGTTACAGGGCAGGGGACTACGAGCAGTACTTC
TRBJ2-2	TRBV29-1	NA	NA	CSVGADWQAGELFF	TGCAGCGTTGGGGCGGACTGGCAGGCCGGGGAGCTGTTTTTT
TRBJ1-3	TRBV5-1	TRBD1	once	CASSYGTGASSGNTIYF	TGCGCCAGCAGCTACGGGACAGGGGCGAGCTCTGGAAACACCATATATTTT
TRBJ2-1	TRBV19	TRBD1	NA	CASSIGQGGINEQFF	TGTGCCAGTAGTATAGGACAGGGTGGAATCAATGAGCAGTTCTTC
TRBJ2-7	TRBV11-3	TRBD1	NA	CASSPGTGWKGDEQYF	TGTGCCAGCAGCCCCGGGACAGGGTGGAAGGGAGACGAGCAGTACTTC
TRBJ1-4	TRBV27	NA	NA	CASSSYRGQGTNEKLFF	TGTGCCAGCAGTTCTTACCGAGGACAAGGAACTAATGAAAAACTGTTTTTT
TRBJ2-7	TRBV7-8	TRBD1	NA	CASSSRQGAPYEQYF	TGTGCCAGCAGCTCCCGACAGGGGGCCCCCTACGAGCAGTACTTC
TRBJ2-7	TRBV30	TRBD1	NA	CAWTPGTGYEQYF	TGTGCCTGGACGCCCGGGACAGGGTACGAGCAGTACTTC
TRBJ2-2	TRBV7-2	NA	few	CASRSGAGVFTGELFF	TGTGCCAGCAGGTCCGGGGCAGGGGTTTTTACCGGGGAGCTGTTTTTT
TRBJ2-1	TRBV19	TRBD2	NA	CASSISGRLINEQFF	TGTGCCAGTAGTATAAGCGGGAGGTTAATCAATGAGCAGTTCTTC
TRBJ2-7	TRBV3-1/TRBV3-2	TRBD1	NA	CASSQDRGPYEQYF	TGTGCCAGCAGCCAGGACAGGGGGCCCTACGAGCAGTACTTC
TRBJ1-1	TRBV6-5	TRBD1	NA	CASSQPQGAEAFF	TGTGCCAGCTCACAACCCCAGGGGGCTGAAGCTTTCTTT
TRBJ2-1	TRBV3-1/TRBV3-2	TRBD2	NA	CASSTRTSSDEQFF	TGTGCCAGCAGCACCCGGACTAGTTCCGATGAGCAGTTCTTC
TRBJ2-7	TRBV7-9	NA	once	CASSRRQPYEQYF	TGTGCCAGCAGCAGAAGACAGCCCTACGAGCAGTACTTC
TRBJ2-1	TRBV19	TRBD2	NA	CATGLATYNEQFF	TGTGCCACAGGACTAGCCACATACAATGAGCAGTTCTTC
TRBJ1-1	TRBV18	NA	NA	CASSPTQGQYTEAFF	TGTGCCAGCTCACCGACACAGGGCCAGTACACTGAAGCTTTCTTT
TRBJ2-7	TRBV18	TRBD2	NA	CASSRPRTSIYEQYF	TGTGCCAGCTCCAGACCCCGGACTAGCATATACGAGCAGTACTTC
TRBJ1-1	TRBV3-1/TRBV3-2	NA	NA	CASSQDLDSLNTEAFF	TGTGCCAGCAGCCAAGACCTAGACAGCCTGAACACTGAAGCTTTCTTT
TRBJ2-5	TRBV7-3	NA	NA	CASSLDRGGRETQYF	TGTGCCAGCAGCTTAGATAGGGGGGGCAGAGAGACCCAGTACTTC